Sequencing of this T cell receptor beta chain was carried out in a study of T cells in localized non-small cell lung cancer. Sequencing was performed with immunoSEQ multiplex PCR; in TCRdb, only in-frame clones are kept and a portion is missing. Altogether around 90,000 clones are present, roughly 80% being singletons, with the ten largest covering under 25%. Study results and caveats: The greatest T cell clonality was found in uninvolved adjacent lung (higher than in tumor).

A note on this clone: Antigen: not known.

The ends lost 2 bases at V and 5 bases at J; junction bases unmatched: 8. The CDR3 sequence is 15 residues long. Germline CDR1 is SGHRS and CDR2 is YFSETQ. The sequencing used PBMCs, collected before any cancer treatment. The sequence came from a man aged 35-75 years with stage II squamous cell lung carcinoma. The V and J genes are TRBV5-1 and TRBJ2-7; 9 bases agree with TRBD1. CDR3 coding DNA: TGCGCCAGCAGCTTCGCCGGGACAGGGAGCGACGAGCAGTACTTC. Its translation is CASSFAGTGSDEQYF.